Following are 28 T cell receptor beta chains from one sample sequenced in a study of CXCR3-negative and CXCR3-positive naive CD8 T cells. Study observations and caveats: For CXCR3-positive naive cells, TRB CDR3s were more hydrophobic than those of CXCR3-negative naive cells.

The TRB cDNA libraries were prepared by 5' RACE with UMI labels. With the 5' RACE reads reprocessed, TCRdb shows one record per CDR3 protein and no DNA. The ten most abundant clones cover 0.71% of a sample with roughly 59,000 distinct CDR3 sequences. The antigens of these receptors remain unknown. Sequencing input: naive CXCR3+ CD8+ T cells from blood. Subset of the sample: CD45RO-CCR7+CD27+CD95- naive CD8+ T cells expressing CXCR3 (TNR3+). The source is a human donor in good health. Some clones in this sample may be carry-over from other donors' samples.

The V gene is TRBV12-3 or TRBV12-4, the J gene TRBJ2-1; TCRdb indicates TRBD2, and absent DNA this call remains unverified. The CDR3 is made up of 16 amino acids. The CDR3 spells CASSLHSGVSYNEQFF.

The chain recombines TRBV7-3 with TRBJ2-7; TCRdb designates TRBD1, a call that cannot be tested without DNA. Germline V gene data show CDR1 as SGHTA and CDR2 as FQGTGA. The CDR3 runs 14 residues. Here the CDR3 reads CASSPGTGAYEQYF.

This rearrangement joins TRBV14 to TRBJ1-1. Germline CDR1 is SGHDN and CDR2 is FVKESK. The CDR3 spans 16 residues. CDR3 loop: CASSQAMGAQNTEAFF.

The chain employs TRBV10-3 and TRBJ2-7. The CDR3 is 12 amino acids. Germline CDR1 and CDR2: ENHRY and SYGVKD. The CDR3 spells CAISRDIYEQYF.

The chain couples TRBV20-1 to TRBJ2-1; the TCRdb D gene call, TRBD1, has no DNA to confirm it. Germline values: CDR1 DFQATT, CDR2 SNEGSKA (reference sequence). This CDR3 is built from 16 residues. CDR3 region: CSASGTGASSYNEQFF.

The chain recombines TRBV7-6 with TRBJ1-4; TCRdb calls TRBD1, which cannot be checked without DNA. The CDR3 runs to 15 residues. CDR1 is SGHVS and CDR2 is FNYEAQ in the germline V gene. The CDR3 loop is CASSSSGRINEKLFF.

The chain employs TRBV30 and TRBJ2-1; TCRdb outputs TRBD2, but without DNA this stays unchecked. The CDR3 covers 14 residues. Germline V gene sequence: CDR1 GTSNPN, CDR2 SVGIG (reference sequence). The CDR3 reads CAWSVAAGFDEQFF.

The chain links TRBV14 to TRBJ2-5; TCRdb outputs TRBD1, but without DNA this stays unchecked. Germline V lookup: CDR1 SGHDN, CDR2 FVKESK. CDR3 length equals 12 residues. This CDR3 is CASSQDHRDQYF.

This clonotype is classed as medium-sized by frequency. The chain joins TRBV29-1 to TRBJ2-7; TCRdb picks TRBD2, but there is no DNA to check that call. Germline CDR1 SQVTM, CDR2 ANQGSEA. This CDR3 comprises 15 residues. The CDR3 here is CSVVGLGLAEDEQYF.

The chain uses TRBV28 and TRBJ1-6. The germline V gene has CDR1 MDHEN and CDR2 SYDVKM. This CDR3 comprises 16 residues. The CDR3 loop reads CASSRKRSSYNSPLHF. Based on the CDR3 plus reference TRBV28 and TRBJ1-6, the full variable domain is DVKVTQSSRYLVKRTGEKVFLECVQDMDHENMFWYRQDPGLGLRLIYFSYDVKMKEKGDIPEGYSVSREKKERFSLILESASTNQTSMYLCASSRKRSSYNSPLHFGNGTRLTVT.

The chain links TRBV7-2 to TRBJ2-5. CDR1 and CDR2 (germline): SGHTA, FQGNSA. This CDR3 has 14 residues. CDR3: CASSLVGSRETQYF.

This sequence joins TRBV29-1 and TRBJ2-5. Germline CDR1 reads SQVTM; CDR2 reads ANQGSEA. This CDR3 comprises 12 residues. This CDR3 reads CSVVDLWATQYF.

This chain uses TRBV27 with TRBJ2-3; TCRdb's D gene call, TRBD1, goes unchecked for lack of DNA. This CDR3 is built from 11 residues. Germline V gene lookup returns CDR1 MNHEY and CDR2 SMNVEV (reference sequence). CDR3 residues: CAASGEDTQYF.

The chain recombines TRBV9 with TRBJ2-1. This CDR3 contains 13 residues. In germline, CDR1 is SGDLS, CDR2 YYNGEE. The CDR3 region is CASSVVGSTEQFF.

The chain has TRBV4-2 and TRBJ1-6. This CDR3 spans 16 amino acids. CDR1 is LGHNA, CDR2 YNFKEQ, per germline. CDR3 loop: CASSQDFDSYNSPLHF.

The chain uses TRBV29-1 and TRBJ1-2. Germline V gives CDR1 SQVTM, CDR2 ANQGSEA. The CDR3 has 13 residues. The CDR3 here is CSVEVGTPEGYTF.

The chain combines TRBV7-9 with TRBJ2-1; TCRdb calls TRBD1, which cannot be checked without DNA. CDR1 SEHNR and CDR2 FQNEAQ come from the germline V gene (reference sequence). The CDR3 is 15 residues long. CDR3 residues: CASTPGQGSYNEQFF. Complete variable domain (other parts from reference TRBV7-9 and TRBJ2-1): DTGVSQNPRHKITKRGQNVTFRCDPISEHNRLYWYRQTLGQGPEFLTYFQNEAQLEKSRLLSDRFSAERPKGSFSTLEIQRTEQGDSAMYLCASTPGQGSYNEQFFGPGTRLTVL.

This sequence joins TRBV12-5 and TRBJ2-7; TCRdb designates TRBD1, a call that cannot be tested without DNA. The germline V gene encodes CDR1 LGHNT and CDR2 FRNRAP. The CDR3 is 15 amino acids. The CDR3 is CASGFEQGGFYEQYF. The full variable domain, its missing parts supplied by reference TRBV12-5 and TRBJ2-7, is DARVTQTPRHKVTEMGQEVTMRCQPILGHNTVFWYRQTMMQGLELLAYFRNRAPLDDSGMPKDRFSAEMPDATLATLKIQPSEPRDSAVYFCASGFEQGGFYEQYFGPGTRLTVT.

The chain is built from TRBV28 and TRBJ2-7; as DNA is missing, the TRBD2 call by TCRdb cannot be tested. Germline V gene data show CDR1 as MDHEN and CDR2 as SYDVKM. The CDR3 contains 12 residues. The CDR3 spells CASERVSDEQYF.

The chain links TRBV27 to TRBJ1-1; the TCRdb call, TRBD1, lacks DNA for checking. The CDR3 covers 14 residues. Germline V gene lookup returns CDR1 MNHEY and CDR2 SMNVEV (reference sequence). CDR3 loop: CASRETGGLTEAFF.

The genes are TRBV7-3 and TRBJ2-1; checking the TCRdb D call of TRBD2 is not possible without DNA. CDR3 length: 15 residues. Germline CDR1 reads SGHTA; CDR2 reads FQGTGA. CDR3 sequence: CASSPLAGAYNEQFF.

The rearrangement links TRBV7-9 to TRBJ1-6. The V gene's germline CDR1 is SEHNR and CDR2 FQNEAQ (reference sequence). This CDR3 spans 14 amino acids. CDR3 sequence reads: CASSLGNSNSPLHF.

The V and J genes are TRBV14 and TRBJ2-5. Germline V lookup: CDR1 SGHDN, CDR2 FVKESK. The CDR3 is made up of 11 amino acids. This chain's CDR3 is CASSVSETQYF.

This chain uses TRBV27 with TRBJ2-5. Germline V CDR1 and CDR2: MNHEY, SMNVEV (reference sequence). CDR3 length equals 14 residues. This chain's CDR3 is CASSLAGDPETQYF.

The rearrangement uses TRBV6-2 or TRBV6-3 and TRBJ2-7; TCRdb's assignment of TRBD1 cannot be checked, as there is no DNA. Germline assignment: CDR1 MNHEY and CDR2 SVGEGT. This CDR3 is 14 amino acids long. The CDR3 sequence: CASSYTTTGNEQYF.

The V and J genes are TRBV29-1 and TRBJ1-1. The V gene's germline CDR1 is SQVTM and CDR2 ANQGSEA. This CDR3 region has 14 residues. The CDR3 reads CSVAKGWAGTEAFF.

V is TRBV23-1 and J is TRBJ1-2; the D call of TRBD1 rests on TCRdb alone, since no DNA is present to check it. TRBV23-1 is an ORF; its function is uncertain. CDR3 size: 15 residues. The chain's CDR3 is CASSQSGGQAYGYTF.

V gene TRBV7-3 combines with J gene TRBJ2-1. Germline CDR1 is SGHTA and CDR2 is FQGTGA. The CDR3 is 12 amino acids. CDR3 in amino acids: CASSSLTREQFF.